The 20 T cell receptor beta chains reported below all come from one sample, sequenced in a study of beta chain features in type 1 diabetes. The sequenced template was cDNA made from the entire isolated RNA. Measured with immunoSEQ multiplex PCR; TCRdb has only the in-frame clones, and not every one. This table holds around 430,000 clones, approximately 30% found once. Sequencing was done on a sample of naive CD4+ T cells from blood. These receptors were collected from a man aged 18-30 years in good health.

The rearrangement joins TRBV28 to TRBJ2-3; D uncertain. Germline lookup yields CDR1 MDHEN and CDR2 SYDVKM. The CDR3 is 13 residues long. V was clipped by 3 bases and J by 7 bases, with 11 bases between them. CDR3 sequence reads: CASSLVTPYTQYF. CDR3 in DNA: TGTGCCAGCAGTTTGGTGACCCCTTATACGCAGTATTTT. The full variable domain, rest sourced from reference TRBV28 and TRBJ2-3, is DVKVTQSSRYLVKRTGEKVFLECVQDMDHENMFWYRQDPGLGLRLIYFSYDVKMKEKGDIPEGYSVSREKKERFSLILESASTNQTSMYLCASSLVTPYTQYFGPGTRLTVL.

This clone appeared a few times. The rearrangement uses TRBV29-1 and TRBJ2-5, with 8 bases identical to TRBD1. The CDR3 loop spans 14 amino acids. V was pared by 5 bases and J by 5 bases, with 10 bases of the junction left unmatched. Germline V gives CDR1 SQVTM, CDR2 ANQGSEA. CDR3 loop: CSVHRGSGWETQYF. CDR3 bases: TGCAGCGTTCACAGGGGGTCAGGTTGGGAGACCCAGTACTTC.

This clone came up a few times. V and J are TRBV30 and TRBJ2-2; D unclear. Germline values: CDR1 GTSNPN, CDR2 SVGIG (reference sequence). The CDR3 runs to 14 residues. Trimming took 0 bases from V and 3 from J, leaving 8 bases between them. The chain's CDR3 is CAWSVRSDTGELFF. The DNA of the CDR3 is TGTGCCTGGAGTGTAAGGTCGGACACCGGGGAGCTGTTTTTT.

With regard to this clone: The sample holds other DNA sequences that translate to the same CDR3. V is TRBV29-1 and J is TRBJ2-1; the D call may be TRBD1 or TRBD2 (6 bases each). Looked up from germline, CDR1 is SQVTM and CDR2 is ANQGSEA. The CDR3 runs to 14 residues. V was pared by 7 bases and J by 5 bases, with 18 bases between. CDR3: CSGGPSRDHNEQFF. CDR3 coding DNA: TGCAGCGGGGGGCCCTCGCGGGATCACAATGAGCAGTTCTTC.

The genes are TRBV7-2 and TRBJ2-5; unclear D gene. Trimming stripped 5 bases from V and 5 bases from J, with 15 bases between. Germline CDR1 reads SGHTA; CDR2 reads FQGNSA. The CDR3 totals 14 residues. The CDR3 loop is CASSPRDLGETQYF. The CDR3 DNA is TGTGCCAGCAGCCCGCGCGACCTGGGCGAGACCCAGTACTTC. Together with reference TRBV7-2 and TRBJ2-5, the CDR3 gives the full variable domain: GAGVSQSPSNKVTEKGKDVELRCDPISGHTALYWYRQSLGQGLEFLIYFQGNSAPDKSGLPSDRFSAERTGGSVSTLTIQRTQQEDSAVYLCASSPRDLGETQYFGPGTRLLVL.

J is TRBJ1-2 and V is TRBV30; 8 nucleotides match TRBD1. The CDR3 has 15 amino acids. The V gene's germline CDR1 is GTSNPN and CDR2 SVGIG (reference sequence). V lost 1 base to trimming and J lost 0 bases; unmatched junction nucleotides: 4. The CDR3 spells CAWSEGQATNYGYTF. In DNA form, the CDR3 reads TGTGCCTGGAGTGAGGGACAGGCGACTAACTATGGCTACACCTTC.

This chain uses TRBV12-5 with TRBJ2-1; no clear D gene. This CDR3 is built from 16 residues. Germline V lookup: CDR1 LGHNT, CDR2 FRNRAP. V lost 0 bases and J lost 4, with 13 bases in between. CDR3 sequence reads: CASGLVWASAYNEQFF. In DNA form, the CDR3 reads TGTGCTAGTGGTTTGGTATGGGCCTCAGCTTACAATGAGCAGTTCTTC.

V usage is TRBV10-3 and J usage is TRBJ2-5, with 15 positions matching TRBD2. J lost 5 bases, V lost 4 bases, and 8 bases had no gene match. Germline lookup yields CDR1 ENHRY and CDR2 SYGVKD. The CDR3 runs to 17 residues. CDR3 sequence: CAISGQGLAGGQETQYF. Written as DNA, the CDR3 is TGTGCCATCAGTGGACAGGGACTAGCGGGAGGTCAGGAGACCCAGTACTTC.

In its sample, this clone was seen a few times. CDR3 residues: CAWSVSTSGDYNEQFF. For the CDR3, the DNA is TGTGCCTGGAGTGTATCAACTAGCGGGGACTACAATGAGCAGTTCTTC. The chain combines TRBV30 with TRBJ2-1; TRBD2 aligns across 10 bases. The germline V gene encodes CDR1 GTSNPN and CDR2 SVGIG (reference sequence). The CDR3 totals 16 residues. The junction had 5 bases not matched to a gene; V was cut back by 0 bases and J by 3 bases.

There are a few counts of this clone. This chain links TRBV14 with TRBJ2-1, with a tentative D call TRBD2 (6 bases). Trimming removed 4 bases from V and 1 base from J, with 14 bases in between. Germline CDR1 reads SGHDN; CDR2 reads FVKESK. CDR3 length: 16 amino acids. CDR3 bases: TGTGCCAGCAGCCCCCGGGGCGGGACTTCCTACAATGAGCAGTTCTTC. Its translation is CASSPRGGTSYNEQFF.

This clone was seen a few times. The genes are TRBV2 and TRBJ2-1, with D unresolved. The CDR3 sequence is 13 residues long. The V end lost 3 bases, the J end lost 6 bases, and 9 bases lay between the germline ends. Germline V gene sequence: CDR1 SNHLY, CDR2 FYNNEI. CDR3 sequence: CASSEAHRNEQFF. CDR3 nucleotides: TGTGCCAGCAGTGAGGCCCACCGCAATGAGCAGTTCTTC.

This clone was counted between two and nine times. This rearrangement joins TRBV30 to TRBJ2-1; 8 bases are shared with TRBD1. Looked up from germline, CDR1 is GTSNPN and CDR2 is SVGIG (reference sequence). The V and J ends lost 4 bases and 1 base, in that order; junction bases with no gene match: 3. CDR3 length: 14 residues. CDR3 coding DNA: TGTGCCTGGAAACGGGACAGGTCCTACAATGAGCAGTTCTTC. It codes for CAWKRDRSYNEQFF.

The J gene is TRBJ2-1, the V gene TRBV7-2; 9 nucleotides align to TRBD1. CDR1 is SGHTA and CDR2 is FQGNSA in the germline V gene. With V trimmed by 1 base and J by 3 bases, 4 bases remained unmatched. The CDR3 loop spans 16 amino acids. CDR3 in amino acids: CASSLVGTGFYNEQFF. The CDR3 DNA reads TGTGCCAGCAGCTTAGTGGGGACAGGGTTCTACAATGAGCAGTTCTTC. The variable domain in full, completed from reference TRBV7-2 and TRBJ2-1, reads GAGVSQSPSNKVTEKGKDVELRCDPISGHTALYWYRQSLGQGLEFLIYFQGNSAPDKSGLPSDRFSAERTGGSVSTLTIQRTQQEDSAVYLCASSLVGTGFYNEQFFGPGTRLTVL.

CDR3 region: CATGKGQLPNGGQETQYF. The CDR3 bases are TGTGCCACCGGGAAGGGACAGCTACCGAATGGGGGCCAAGAGACCCAGTACTTC. The V and J genes are TRBV15 and TRBJ2-5; 7 nucleotides match TRBD1. With 8 bases clipped from V and 1 base from J, the junction kept 19 bases outside the gene matches. Looked up from germline, CDR1 is LNHNV and CDR2 is YYDKDF (reference sequence). CDR3 size: 18 residues.

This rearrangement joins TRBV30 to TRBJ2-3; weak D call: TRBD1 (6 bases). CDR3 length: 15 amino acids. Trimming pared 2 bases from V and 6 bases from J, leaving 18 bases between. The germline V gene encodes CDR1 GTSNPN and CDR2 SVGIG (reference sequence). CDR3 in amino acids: CAWSLRDTFLDTQYF. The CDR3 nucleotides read TGTGCCTGGAGTCTCCGGGACACATTCTTGGATACGCAGTATTTT.

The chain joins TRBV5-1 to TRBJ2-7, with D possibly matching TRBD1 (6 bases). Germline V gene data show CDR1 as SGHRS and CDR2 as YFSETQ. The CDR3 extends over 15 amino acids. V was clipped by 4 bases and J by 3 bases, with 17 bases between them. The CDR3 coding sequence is TGCGCCAGCAGCCTAGACCTCGGGACAAGCTACGAGCAGTACTTC. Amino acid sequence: CASSLDLGTSYEQYF. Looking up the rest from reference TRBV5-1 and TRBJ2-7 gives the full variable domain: KAGVTQTPRYLIKTRGQQVTLSCSPISGHRSVSWYQQTPGQGLQFLFEYFSETQRNKGNFPGRFSGRQFSNSRSEMNVSTLELGDSALYLCASSLDLGTSYEQYFGPGTRLTVT.

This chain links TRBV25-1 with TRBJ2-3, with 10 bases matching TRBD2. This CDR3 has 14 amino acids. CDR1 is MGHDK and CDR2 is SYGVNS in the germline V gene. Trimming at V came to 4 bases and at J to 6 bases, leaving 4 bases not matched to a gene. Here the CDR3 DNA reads TGTGCCAGCAGTGTAGCAGCGGGAGGGGATACGCAGTATTTT. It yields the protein CASSVAAGGDTQYF.

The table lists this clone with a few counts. The CDR3 reads CATSRPRQGTDTQYF. The DNA for the CDR3 is TGTGCCACCAGCAGGCCCCGACAGGGTACAGATACGCAGTATTTT. The V call is TRBV15, the J call TRBJ2-3; 7 bases map to TRBD1. Germline-derived CDR1 and CDR2 are LNHNV and YYDKDF (reference sequence). With 3 bases clipped from V and 3 bases from J, the junction kept 6 bases outside the gene matches. The CDR3 is made up of 15 amino acids.

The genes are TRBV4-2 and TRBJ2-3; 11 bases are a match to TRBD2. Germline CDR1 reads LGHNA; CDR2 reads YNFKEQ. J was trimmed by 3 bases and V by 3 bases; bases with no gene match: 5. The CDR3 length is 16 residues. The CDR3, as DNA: TGTGCCAGCAGCCAGGGAGGGACTAGCGGTACAGATACGCAGTATTTT. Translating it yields CASSQGGTSGTDTQYF.

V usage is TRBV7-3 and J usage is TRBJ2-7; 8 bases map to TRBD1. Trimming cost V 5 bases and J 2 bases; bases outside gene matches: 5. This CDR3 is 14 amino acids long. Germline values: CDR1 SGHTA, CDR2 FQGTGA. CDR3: CASSPRTGTYEQYF. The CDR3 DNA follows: TGTGCCAGCAGCCCTCGGACAGGGACCTACGAGCAGTACTTC.